This T cell receptor (beta chain) was found in a study of blood T cells in healthy people across ages. Study-wide points: It was held that the diversity estimates obtained from one million T cells were underestimates. Unknown CMV status may confound age-related changes in expanded clones.

About this clonotype: Antigen specificity is unknown.

For the second PCR, which ran for about 7 to 11 cycles, a sample-barcoded 5' primer and a J-beta primer mix were used. TCRdb independently ran MiXCR on the 5' RACE reads; one entry per CDR3 protein. The sample yields 1.5 million to 2 million distinct CDR3 sequences, roughly two fifths seen once. The sample consisted of blood. The receptor was derived from a human donor in good health.

This CDR3 is CSVEGASGSSYNEQFF. The CDR3 DNA reads TGCAGCGTTGAGGGGGCTAGCGGGAGCTCCTACAATGAGCAGTTCTTC. The V and J genes are TRBV29-1 and TRBJ2-1; 10 bases match TRBD2. V lost 3 bases, J lost 0 bases, and 5 bases stayed unmatched. The germline CDR1 and CDR2 sequences are SQVTM and ANQGSEA. The CDR3 runs to 16 residues.